Listed here are 7 T cell receptor beta chains from one sample, sequenced in a study of T cell repertoires in cytomegalovirus infection. The antigens for these receptors are not known. TCRdb analysed the reads with MiXCR anew, one entry per CDR3 protein. The repertoire holds about 71,000 distinct CDR3 sequences, with 20% to 25% as singletons. The starting material was CD8+ T cells from cultured PBMCs, obtained from culture after CMV antigen stimulation. The receptor source for this set is a human donor in good health (CMV status not recorded). Some clones in this sample may be carry-over from other donors' samples.

This clonotype was seen a few times. The rearrangement joins TRBV19 to TRBJ1-1; no clear D. V lost 6 bases and J lost 8, with 10 bases in between. This CDR3 is built from 11 residues. In germline, CDR1 is LNHDA, CDR2 SQIVND (reference sequence). This CDR3 reads CASRNAREAFF. CDR3 coding DNA: TGTGCCAGTAGGAATGCGAGGGAAGCTTTCTTT.

The CDR3: CASSQDDGLYYGYTF. CDR3 coding DNA: TGCGCCAGCAGCCAAGATGACGGACTCTATTATGGCTACACCTTC. The chain is built from TRBV4-1 and TRBJ1-2; no clear D gene. The CDR3 runs 15 residues. From germline, CDR1 is MGHRA and CDR2 YSYEKL. The V gene lost 0 bases and the J gene lost 5 bases, with 13 bases spanning the gap.

In nucleotides, the CDR3 is TGTGCCAGCAGTTATTCCCGGGGACTTCAGTACGAGCAGTACTTC. Residues: CASSYSRGLQYEQYF. The V gene is TRBV6-2 or TRBV6-3, the J gene TRBJ2-7; tentatively, D is TRBD2 (6 bases). Per germline, CDR1 MNHEY and CDR2 SVGEGT. There are 15 residues in the CDR3. V lost 3 bases and J 4 bases, leaving 16 bases between the germline ends.

This clonotype was detected once. This chain uses TRBV7-6 with TRBJ2-7, with 8 bases that match TRBD2. This CDR3 has 16 residues. The J segment lost 0 bases and the V segment lost 5 bases, leaving 9 bases of the junction unmatched. From germline, CDR1 is SGHVS and CDR2 FNYEAQ. CDR3 region: CASSAHRGGVSYEQYF. The CDR3 DNA is TGTGCCAGCAGCGCGCATCGGGGGGGCGTCTCCTACGAGCAGTACTTC.

This clonotype was observed a few times. This rearrangement joins TRBV7-2 to TRBJ2-1, with TRBD2 identical over 10 bases. V was clipped by 5 bases and J by 4 bases; unmatched bases: 5. Germline CDR1 and CDR2: SGHTA and FQGNSA. The CDR3 length is 15 residues. The chain's CDR3 is CASSPGLAVYNEQFF. As DNA, the CDR3 is TGTGCCAGCAGCCCCGGACTAGCGGTTTACAATGAGCAGTTCTTC.

This clonotype was seen more than once but under ten times. The chain combines TRBV12-3 or TRBV12-4 with TRBJ2-7; the D gene is possibly TRBD1 (5 bases). This CDR3 region has 13 residues. Trimming removed 5 bases at V and 7 bases at J, with 15 bases between. CDR3 DNA sequence: TGTGCCAGCAGTCAACAGGCGACGCGGGAGCAGTACTTC. Protein sequence: CASSQQATREQYF.

The chain is built from TRBV7-2 and TRBJ1-2; tentative D call: TRBD1 (5 bases). The length of the CDR3 is 17 residues. Germline CDR1 is SGHTA and CDR2 is FQGNSA. Trimming pared 2 bases from V and 5 bases from J, leaving 21 bases between. CDR3 DNA: TGTGCCAGCAGCTTACGGGGTGGTTACGGGGGTCCGTATGGCTACACCTTC. This gives the protein CASSLRGGYGGPYGYTF.